This is a list of T cell receptor beta chains from one sample in a study of beta chain features in type 1 diabetes. This table comes from immunoSEQ multiplex PCR, and its TCRdb copy is limited to in-frame clones, with some not included. In the table there are some 350,000 clones, roughly 9.8% of which are singletons. The sequenced sample consisted of central memory CD4+ T cells from blood. These receptors originate from a young man with type 1 diabetes. CDR3s include the opening cysteine and the closing phenylalanine or tryptophan.

V gene,J gene,CDR3 protein
TRBV28,TRBJ2-7,CASSGTAPDYEQYF
TRBV10-2,TRBJ2-5,CASSEPSGNQETQYF
TRBV11-2,TRBJ2-1,CASSLTSGSSYNEQFF
TRBV7-6,TRBJ2-3,CASSLQGHDTQYF
TRBV19,TRBJ2-5,CATSGTPMKETQYF
TRBV7-9,TRBJ2-3,CASSPLAGSTDTQYF
TRBV28,TRBJ2-7,CASSLGYEQYF
TRBV7-2,TRBJ2-1,CASGSIGNEQFF
TRBV11-1,TRBJ2-7,CASSFARNEQYF
TRBV2,TRBJ2-7,CASRDTTYEQYF
TRBV19,TRBJ1-5,CASSFWTGSNQPQHF
TRBV27,TRBJ1-5,CASSLSRGRNQPQHF
TRBV18,TRBJ2-5,CASSPPRDRETQYF
TRBV27,TRBJ2-7,CASSPGPSQISRQYF
TRBV28,TRBJ2-3,CASRLGQVPDTQYF
TRBV10-3,TRBJ2-5,CAISESGRGLTQYF